This passage covers 4 T cell receptor beta chains from one sample sequenced in a study of early stage breast cancer tumors. Clones were read by immunoSEQ multiplex PCR, and TCRdb kept only the in-frame ones, dropping some. The table includes some 6,000 clones, 60% to 85% detected once. Sequenced input: normal breast tissue next to the tumor. The origin of the receptors is a person between 65 and 79 years old with breast cancer.

J is TRBJ1-5 and V is TRBV30; D ambiguous. Germline values: CDR1 GTSNPN, CDR2 SVGIG (reference sequence). There are 14 residues in the CDR3. Trimming removed 4 bases from V and 3 bases from J, with 13 bases in between. In DNA, the CDR3 is TGTGCCTGGAAGGCAAACGGAGTCAATCAGCCCCAGCATTTT. It yields the protein CAWKANGVNQPQHF.

Of note for this clone: The DNA is left out, because the CDR3 cannot be placed on it with certainty; the CDR3 is given as TCRdb lists it. The chain is built from TRBV21-1 and TRBJ1-1. TRBV21-1 is termed a pseudogene. The CDR3 is made up of 17 amino acids, end residues included. CDR3 region: CASNYTCVAGDWDEAFF.

J is TRBJ2-3 and V is TRBV4-2; 8 positions agree with TRBD2. CDR1 is LGHNA, CDR2 YNFKEQ, per germline. Unmatched junction bases numbered 10, after V lost 6 bases and J lost 5 bases. The CDR3 length is 15 residues. CDR3 in DNA: TGTGCCAGCAGACCGTCGGGGGGGCCGGGAGATACGCAGTATTTT. It specifies CASRPSGGPGDTQYF.

The V gene is TRBV9, the J gene TRBJ2-7; D might be TRBD2 (6 bases). This CDR3 is built from 12 residues. Trimming left V 1 base short and J 6 bases short, with 8 bases between. Germline loops: CDR1 SGDLS, CDR2 YYNGEE. This CDR3 reads CASSVSGGEQYF. CDR3 bases: TGTGCCAGCAGCGTATCCGGGGGCGAGCAGTACTTC.